This T cell receptor beta chain was profiled in a study of T cell repertoires in cytomegalovirus infection (dated by TCRdb to between 2019 and 2020). In the study overall: Alongside well-studied HLA-B-restricted epitopes, the peptide stimulations were aimed at recently identified HLA-C-restricted CMV epitopes, whose presentation resists viral immunomodulation. The HLA type of each donor mattered for the analysis, because public TCR beta signatures pointed to carriage of CMV infection along with the matching HLA type. Study-level results and caveats: In the ex vivo response, HLA-C-restricted CMV-specific TCR beta clonotypes were dominant, and in two of eight donors the single most frequent clonotype came from this HLA-C-restricted group. In both this cohort and an independent cohort of 352 donors, the cumulative frequency of public TCR beta family members distinguished carriers of CMV infection plus the relevant HLA type.

For sequencing, an Illumina HiSeq 1500 was employed. TCRdb took the public reads, trimmed them with fastp at Q25, ran MiXCR for clone calling and kept in-frame beta chains. Rows merge per CDR3 protein into single entries with the most common DNA and genes. This sample has more than 300,000 distinct CDR3 sequences in its table, and roughly 36% of those were observed once. The ten largest account for around an eighth of the sample. As to this clonotype: Its antigen is unknown. No quality values exist for individual bases; no much larger clone is one base distant.

Taken with the paper, the label for treatment or condition translates to: in vitro stimulation with specific CMV peptide epitopes to enrich CMV-specific T cells. The CDR3 runs 15 residues from the cysteine to the phenylalanine. Only the CDR3 part of the read is kept: 45 bases, read in frame from the first base. V lost 5 bases and J lost 0 bases; the stretch between them is 13 bases long. CDR1 and CDR2, per the germline V gene, are SGHVS and FNYEAQ. Sequencing was performed on cultured PBMCs, taken from culture after CMV antigen stimulation. The V and J genes are TRBV7-6 and TRBJ1-2; a confident D gene designation cannot be given. The receptor was isolated from a human donor in good health (CMV status not recorded). Some clones in this sample may be carry-over from other donors' samples. The DNA reads as follows: TGTGCCAGCAGCCCCTCCGTAGATACTAACTATGGCTACACCTTC. Its protein product is CASSPSVDTNYGYTF.